This TCR beta chain was captured in a study of CD8+CD57+ T cells in acquired aplastic anemia. Study overall: CD4+ and CD8+ cells, once sorted, gave DNA averaging approximately 3.3 ug. Study results and limitations: Simpson's diversity of CD8+ cells was not significantly different in patients compared with controls. Comparison of patients with controls identified 25 to 30 shared CD8+ CDR3 sequences.

For CDR3 and TCR beta VDJ profiling, genomic DNA was the template used. MiXCR, applied by TCRdb to the reads, yields one record per CDR3 protein. The sample carries 200,000 or so distinct CDR3 sequences, around three fifths recorded once. Deletions cut 4 bases from V and 3 bases from J, with 3 bases between. In germline, CDR1 is LNHDA, CDR2 SQIVND (reference sequence). The CDR3 runs 11 residues. This clonotype has just a few counts. The target antigen is unknown. Source material: sorted CD4+, CD8+, or CD8+CD57+ T cells (not recorded which) from PBMCs. The chain uses TRBV19 and TRBJ2-5; the D is unclear. This receptor was identified in a human donor with severe aplastic anemia or a healthy control (not recorded which). In nucleotides, the CDR3 is TGTGCCAGTAGTAGAAAAGAGACCCAGTACTTC. It translates to CASSRKETQYF.